The rows below give T cell receptor beta chains drawn from one sample of a study of identifying expanded T cells in peripheral blood. Method: immunoSEQ multiplex PCR; TCRdb's copy keeps in-frame clones and lacks some. The repertoire holds 85,000 to 120,000 clones, with 88% as singletons. What was sequenced was blood. Receptors were obtained from a person aged 18-70 years in good health. Each CDR3 is given with its conserved first and last residue. A D gene is named only where the DNA matches it firmly. Where a row states a size, it is once, few, many or the class of an expanded clone; other rows omit it.

J | D | size | V | CDR3 | DNA
TRBJ1-4 | . | . | TRBV6-1 | CASSEMGTYATNEKLFF | TGTGCCAGCAGTGAGATGGGGACCTATGCAACTAATGAAAAACTGTTTTTT
TRBJ2-1 | TRBD2 | . | TRBV19 | CASSPSGGPYNEQFF | TGTGCCAGTAGTCCTAGCGGGGGGCCCTACAATGAGCAGTTCTTC
TRBJ2-5 | . | . | TRBV29-1 | CSVRRQDEETQYF | TGCAGCGTACGCCGCCAGGACGAAGAGACCCAGTACTTC
TRBJ2-2 | TRBD2 | . | TRBV19 | CASTATGTSGGTGELFF | TGTGCCAGTACCGCAACAGGAACTAGCGGGGGCACCGGGGAGCTGTTTTTT
TRBJ2-1 | . | . | TRBV7-8 | CASSFAAAISYNEQFF | TGTGCCAGCAGCTTCGCAGCCGCTATATCCTACAATGAGCAGTTCTTC
TRBJ1-1 | . | . | TRBV6-4 | CASSHDPNTEAFF | TGTGCCAGCAGTCACGACCCAAACACTGAAGCTTTCTTT
TRBJ2-7 | TRBD1 | . | TRBV25-1 | CASSEPGQGMYEQYF | TGTGCCAGCAGTGAACCGGGACAGGGAATGTACGAGCAGTACTTC
TRBJ2-3 | . | . | TRBV11-2 | CASSLGLPSTDTQYF | TGTGCCAGCAGCTTAGGACTCCCGAGCACAGATACGCAGTATTTT
TRBJ2-7 | TRBD2 | . | TRBV10-3 | CAISESTSGSSYEQYF | TGTGCCATCAGTGAGTCGACTAGCGGAAGCTCCTACGAGCAGTACTTC
TRBJ1-2 | . | few | TRBV5-1 | CASRSGGLANYGYTF | TGCGCCAGCAGGTCTGGGGGCTTGGCTAACTATGGCTACACCTTC
TRBJ2-2 | . | medium-sized | TRBV5-5 | CASSLFVYTGGELFF | TGTGCCAGCAGCTTGTTTGTCTACACTGGCGGGGAGCTGTTTTTT
TRBJ2-5 | . | . | TRBV18 | CASSPPNIEGETQYF | TGTGCCAGCTCACCACCGAATATTGAAGGAGAGACCCAGTACTTC
TRBJ1-2 | . | . | TRBV4-3 | CASSQDWGDSRLSYGYTF | TGCGCCAGCAGCCAAGATTGGGGGGACTCTCGCCTGAGTTATGGCTACACCTTC
TRBJ1-5 | . | . | TRBV10-2 | CASKLGVNQPQHF | TGCGCCAGCAAATTGGGAGTTAATCAGCCCCAGCATTTT
TRBJ1-4 | . | . | TRBV28 | CASSSYTNEKLFF | TGTGCCAGCAGTTCGTATACTAATGAAAAACTGTTTTTT
TRBJ2-1 | TRBD2 | once | TRBV10-2 | CASRWATSGDEQFF | TGCGCCAGCAGGTGGGCAACTAGCGGGGATGAGCAGTTCTTC
TRBJ2-2 | . | . | TRBV19 | CASSRQNTGELFF | TGTGCCAGTAGTAGACAGAACACCGGGGAGCTGTTTTTT
TRBJ2-7 | . | . | TRBV13 | CASSSKDRDGKQYF | TGTGCCAGCAGCTCGAAAGACCGGGACGGTAAGCAGTACTTC
TRBJ2-3 | . | few | TRBV19 | CASSPQLGGHTDTQYF | TGTGCCAGTAGTCCCCAGCTAGGCGGGCACACAGATACGCAGTATTTT
TRBJ2-1 | . | . | TRBV7-2 | CASSLLARQRHGNEQFF | TGTGCCAGCAGCCTCCTCGCAAGGCAGAGGCATGGGAATGAGCAGTTCTTC
TRBJ2-6 | . | . | TRBV7-2 | CASSPNTGANVLTF | TGTGCCAGCAGCCCTAACACTGGGGCCAACGTCCTGACTTTC
TRBJ2-2 | TRBD1 | . | TRBV7-3 | CASKGQTNTGELFF | TGTGCCAGCAAGGGACAGACGAACACCGGGGAGCTGTTTTTT